This is a list of T cell receptor beta chains from one sample in a study of CD8 T cells in Susac syndrome. TCRdb re-called the immunoSEQ multiplex PCR reads with MiXCR, one entry per CDR3 protein. The sample yields 85,000 to 120,000 distinct CDR3 sequences, approximately 94% seen once. The sample consisted of CD8+ T cells from PBMCs. The source is a human donor with Susac syndrome. Each CDR3 is given with its conserved first and last residue. Fields, in order: D gene, clone size, J gene, V gene, CDR3 protein, CDR3 DNA. D genes are given only for firm matches. Expanded clones are given a class, and other clones once, few, many or no size at all.

NA,once,TRBJ1-5,TRBV20-1,CSASDAGDRRWVNQPQHF,TGCAGTGCTTCCGATGCCGGTGACAGACGATGGGTTAATCAGCCCCAGCATTTT
TRBD1,NA,TRBJ2-3,TRBV2,CATPGGSTDTQYF,TGTGCCACTCCAGGGGGCAGCACAGATACGCAGTATTTT
NA,NA,TRBJ2-7,TRBV27,CASSPGGPYEQYF,TGTGCCAGCAGTCCCGGTGGGCCCTACGAGCAGTACTTC
NA,once,TRBJ2-3,TRBV5-4,CATGDPDTQYF,TGTGCCACCGGGGACCCAGATACGCAGTATTTT
TRBD1,NA,TRBJ1-1,TRBV18,CASSHEADRGLGAFF,TGTGCCAGCTCCCACGAGGCGGACAGGGGACTAGGGGCTTTCTTT
TRBD1,NA,TRBJ1-4,TRBV27,CASSLGQGREKLFF,TGTGCCAGCAGCCTGGGACAGGGGAGGGAAAAACTGTTTTTT
NA,NA,TRBJ2-2,TRBV12-5,CASGLAPLGELFF,TGTGCTAGTGGTTTGGCCCCGCTCGGGGAGCTGTTTTTT
TRBD1,NA,TRBJ1-2,TRBV12-3/TRBV12-4,CASSSGTGKNGYTF,TGTGCCAGCAGTTCCGGGACAGGCAAGAATGGCTACACCTTC
TRBD1,NA,TRBJ1-2,TRBV9,CASSDPRTGGNYGYTF,TGTGCCAGCAGTGATCCCCGGACAGGGGGCAACTATGGCTACACCTTC
NA,NA,TRBJ2-2,TRBV11-2,CASSLETTGELFF,TGTGCCAGCAGCTTAGAAACCACCGGGGAGCTGTTTTTT
NA,NA,TRBJ2-6,TRBV7-9,CASSLAHPGANVLTF,TGTGCCAGCAGCTTGGCCCATCCTGGGGCCAACGTCCTGACTTTC
NA,NA,TRBJ2-7,TRBV5-1,CASSLGGEIYEQYF,TGCGCCAGCAGCTTGGGGGGGGAAATCTACGAGCAGTACTTC
NA,NA,TRBJ2-3,TRBV12-3/TRBV12-4,CASSLAWGTYTDTQYF,TGTGCCAGCAGTTTAGCGTGGGGTACCTACACAGATACGCAGTATTTT
TRBD2,NA,TRBJ2-7,TRBV20-1,CSASASGVFYEQYF,TGCAGTGCTAGTGCTAGCGGGGTTTTCTACGAGCAGTACTTC
NA,NA,TRBJ1-5,TRBV6-1,CASSGRAGARGNQPQHF,TGTGCCAGCAGTGGTCGGGCGGGGGCCCGGGGCAATCAGCCCCAGCATTTT
TRBD1,NA,TRBJ2-7,TRBV20-1,CSARERQGIYEQYF,TGCAGTGCTAGAGAGCGACAGGGGATCTACGAGCAGTACTTC
NA,NA,TRBJ2-3,TRBV7-6,CASSFSPGDTQYF,TGTGCCAGCAGTTTTAGCCCCGGAGATACGCAGTATTTT
NA,NA,TRBJ2-7,TRBV6-6,CASTPRDHGYEQYF,TGTGCCAGCACCCCACGGGACCACGGCTACGAGCAGTACTTC
TRBD1,NA,TRBJ1-1,TRBV18,CASSDRVMNTEAFF,TGTGCCAGCTCGGACAGGGTAATGAACACTGAAGCTTTCTTT
NA,NA,TRBJ1-1,TRBV9,CASSVGSDRNTEAFF,TGTGCCAGCAGCGTAGGGTCAGACAGGAACACTGAAGCTTTCTTT
TRBD1,once,TRBJ1-2,TRBV6-5,CASSYTGTGRNYGYTF,TGTGCCAGCAGTTACACTGGGACAGGGCGTAACTATGGCTACACCTTC
TRBD2,NA,TRBJ2-1,TRBV2,CASRAGPTYNEQFF,TGTGCCAGCAGAGCGGGGCCCACCTACAATGAGCAGTTCTTC
TRBD2,NA,TRBJ2-1,TRBV7-9,CATRTGGSSYNEQFF,TGTGCCACTCGAACGGGGGGGAGCTCCTACAATGAGCAGTTCTTC
NA,NA,TRBJ1-5,TRBV3-1,CASSPSPRTSPQPQHF,TGTGCCAGCAGCCCTAGTCCCCGGACATCCCCCCAGCCCCAGCATTTT
NA,NA,TRBJ2-1,TRBV7-9,CASDSNSGGSPYNEQFF,TGTGCCAGCGACTCTAATTCCGGGGGCAGCCCCTACAATGAGCAGTTCTTC
NA,once,TRBJ2-6,TRBV7-9,CASSGEGGSGANVLTF,TGTGCCAGCAGCGGCGAGGGGGGCTCTGGGGCCAACGTCCTGACTTTC
TRBD1,NA,TRBJ1-2,TRBV4-1,CASSQDPGTGLNYGYTF,TGCGCCAGCAGCCAAGACCCCGGGACAGGACTAAACTATGGCTACACCTTC
TRBD1,NA,TRBJ2-7,TRBV5-1,CASSLGTATYEQYF,TGCGCCAGCAGCTTAGGGACAGCCACCTACGAGCAGTACTTC
NA,NA,TRBJ1-5,TRBV4-3,CASSQDGGQPQHF,TGCGCCAGCAGCCAAGACGGGGGTCAGCCCCAGCATTTT
TRBD2,NA,TRBJ2-1,TRBV7-9,CASGAGTSGPGEQFF,TGTGCCAGCGGCGCAGGTACTAGCGGGCCGGGGGAGCAGTTCTTC
TRBD2,NA,TRBJ2-3,TRBV15,CATTSGGADTQYF,TGTGCCACCACCAGCGGGGGGGCAGATACGCAGTATTTT
TRBD2,NA,TRBJ2-5,TRBV5-6,CASSLFPLAGAQETQYF,TGTGCCAGCAGCTTGTTCCCCCTAGCGGGGGCCCAAGAGACCCAGTACTTC
TRBD2,NA,TRBJ2-5,TRBV12-3/TRBV12-4,CASLFGTSGYQETQYF,TGTGCCAGCTTATTCGGGACTAGCGGTTATCAAGAGACCCAGTACTTC
NA,NA,TRBJ2-2,TRBV6-6,CAISGAGELFF,TGTGCCATTTCGGGGGCCGGGGAGCTGTTTTTT
TRBD2,NA,TRBJ2-1,TRBV4-1,CASSQGPSGGENEQFF,TGCGCCAGCAGCCAAGGCCCTTCGGGGGGGGAAAATGAGCAGTTCTTC
TRBD2,NA,TRBJ2-7,TRBV4-2,CASSLPGGPDEQYF,TGTGCCAGCAGCCTCCCGGGGGGGCCCGACGAGCAGTACTTC
NA,once,TRBJ2-1,TRBV7-9,CASSQQGRANEQFF,TGTGCCAGCAGCCAACAGGGTAGGGCGAATGAGCAGTTCTTC
NA,few,TRBJ2-7,TRBV6-2/TRBV6-3,CASSYSHEQYF,TGTGCCAGCAGTTACTCCCACGAGCAGTACTTC
TRBD1,NA,TRBJ2-7,TRBV29-1,CSVAGTGYEQYF,TGCAGCGTTGCGGGGACAGGCTACGAGCAGTACTTC
NA,NA,TRBJ1-2,TRBV9,CASSSRVEGYTF,TGTGCCAGCAGCTCCCGGGTAGAAGGCTACACCTTC
NA,NA,TRBJ2-3,TRBV19,CASSIERSATQYF,TGTGCCAGTAGTATAGAACGGTCAGCTACGCAGTATTTT
TRBD1,NA,TRBJ1-3,TRBV4-1,CASTDRGANTIYF,TGCGCCAGCACGGACAGGGGAGCAAACACCATATATTTT
NA,once,TRBJ1-5,TRBV14,CASSQASNQPQHF,TGTGCCAGCAGCCAAGCGAGCAATCAGCCCCAGCATTTT
NA,NA,TRBJ2-5,TRBV15,CATSRDRGLGETQYF,TGTGCCACCAGCAGAGATCGCGGGCTGGGAGAGACCCAGTACTTC
NA,NA,TRBJ1-1,TRBV6-2/TRBV6-3,CAIDQGLNTEAFF,TGTGCCATCGACCAGGGATTGAACACTGAAGCTTTCTTT
NA,NA,TRBJ2-7,TRBV7-8,CASSPEGRSSYEQYF,TGTGCCAGCAGCCCGGAGGGACGGAGCTCCTACGAGCAGTACTTC
NA,NA,TRBJ1-2,TRBV25-1,CASEGGVYGYTF,TGTGCCAGCGAGGGAGGGGTCTATGGCTACACCTTC
NA,few,TRBJ2-5,TRBV6-5,CASSATGRETQYF,TGTGCCAGCAGTGCCACAGGGAGGGAGACCCAGTACTTC
NA,NA,TRBJ2-5,TRBV9,CASSVDEDWRTQYF,TGTGCCAGCAGCGTAGACGAGGACTGGAGAACCCAGTACTTC